This note documents a single TCR beta chain sequence. Its antigen is still unknown. The data were produced by immunoSEQ multiplex PCR, yet TCRdb's version contains in-frame clones alone and is incomplete. The sample contains roughly 2,000,000 clones, 85% to 95% of which appear only once. This sample was taken from a study of shared clonotypes between healthy human individuals. Study observations and caveats: Since donors were few, the genetic and exposure-history diversity represented was limited.

CDR1 SGHVS and CDR2 FNYEAQ come from the germline V gene. Deletions cut 5 bases from V and 4 bases from J, with 17 bases between. The CDR3 spans 15 residues. Naivety among CD8 cells was defined by CD45RO negativity and positive CCR7 selection, thereby excluding terminally differentiated effector memory CD45RA+ cells. The receptor comes from a man aged 18 to 35 in good health. Some clones in this sample may be carry-over from other donors' samples. This chain uses TRBV7-6 with TRBJ1-1; D gene uncertain. What was sequenced was naive CD8+ T cells from PBMCs. The CDR3 region is CASSLGGPGGTEAFF. In DNA, the CDR3 is TGTGCCAGCAGCCTTGGCGGTCCAGGCGGCACTGAAGCTTTCTTT.